The present entry profiles one T cell receptor beta chain with its context. This entry is derived from a study of blood T cell repertoires in COVID-19. Across the study: The United States, Italy and Spain supplied acute and convalescent COVID-19 samples. PBMCs, B-cell-depleted T cells, or T cells provided the cDNA or gDNA that made up the material.

Original processing notes: Nucleated cell number was recorded as an estimate derived from reference gene primer amplification. TCRdb keeps only in-frame clones here, not all; method: immunoSEQ multiplex PCR. Clone size and the V and J calls come from that table; the DNA yielded D and trimming. The sample includes roughly 80,000 clones, approximately 81% of them seen just once. The CDR3 loop spans 15 amino acids. Per germline, CDR1 LGHDT and CDR2 YNNKEL (reference sequence). V trimming: 1 base; J trimming: 4 bases; junction bases outside the gene matches: 3. The V call is TRBV3-1 (or the pseudogene TRBV3-2), the J call TRBJ2-1; 8 bases align to TRBD2. This receptor was taken from a woman between 65 and 79 years old with acute or convalescent COVID-19. The sample consisted of peripheral blood. CDR3 amino acids: CASSQGGGGYNEQFF. The CDR3 nucleotides are TGTGCCAGCAGCCAAGGAGGCGGGGGGTACAATGAGCAGTTCTTC.